This TCR beta chain comes out of a study of patients and donors after allogeneic stem cell transplantation (dated by TCRdb to the early 2020s). The library relied on RT-PCR. The reads were generated on a NextSeq 550. Using fastp at Q25 and MiXCR, TCRdb reprocessed the public reads and kept productive beta chains. All rows with the same CDR3 protein become a single entry with the most common DNA and genes. Counted in this sample were about a million distinct CDR3 sequences; under 20% of them appeared once. The biggest ten clones account for around 6% of the sample. A few counts support this clonotype. Its antigen target is currently unknown. Base-call qualities are not available, and no considerably larger clone is one nucleotide away. The sample comprised blood, either unsorted or a sorted T cell fraction (not recorded which). This TCR derives from a human donor who was either an allogeneic HSCT recipient or a stem cell or donor lymphocyte infusion donor (not recorded which). It is not recorded whose cells these are; they may come from a transplant donor.

Read as DNA, the sequence is TGTGCCAGCAGCGATAGCGGGGCGTACAATGAGCAGTTCTTC. Protein translation: CASSDSGAYNEQFF. The receptor chain draws on TRBV3-1 and TRBJ2-1; 8 junctional bases match TRBD2. Via the germline V gene (reference sequence), CDR1 is LGHDT and CDR2 YNNKEL. From the cysteine up to the phenylalanine, the CDR3 has a length of 14 residues. Only CDR3 DNA is held: 42 bases, read in frame from base 1. Relative to germline, V is missing 5 bases and J is missing 4 bases, with 4 bases of the junction outside any gene match.